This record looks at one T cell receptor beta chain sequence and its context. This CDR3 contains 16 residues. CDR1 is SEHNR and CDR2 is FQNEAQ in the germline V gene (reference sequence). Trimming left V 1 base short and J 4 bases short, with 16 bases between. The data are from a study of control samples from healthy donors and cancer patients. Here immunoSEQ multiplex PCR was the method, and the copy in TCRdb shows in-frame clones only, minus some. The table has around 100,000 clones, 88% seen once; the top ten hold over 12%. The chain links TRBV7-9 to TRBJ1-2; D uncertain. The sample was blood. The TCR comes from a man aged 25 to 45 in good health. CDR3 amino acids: CASSLVRTAFTYGYTF. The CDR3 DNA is TGTGCCAGCAGCTTAGTTCGTACAGCGTTTACCTATGGCTACACCTTC. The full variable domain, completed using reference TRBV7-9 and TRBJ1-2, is DTGVSQNPRHKITKRGQNVTFRCDPISEHNRLYWYRQTLGQGPEFLTYFQNEAQLEKSRLLSDRFSAERPKGSFSTLEIQRTEQGDSAMYLCASSLVRTAFTYGYTFGSGTRLTVV.